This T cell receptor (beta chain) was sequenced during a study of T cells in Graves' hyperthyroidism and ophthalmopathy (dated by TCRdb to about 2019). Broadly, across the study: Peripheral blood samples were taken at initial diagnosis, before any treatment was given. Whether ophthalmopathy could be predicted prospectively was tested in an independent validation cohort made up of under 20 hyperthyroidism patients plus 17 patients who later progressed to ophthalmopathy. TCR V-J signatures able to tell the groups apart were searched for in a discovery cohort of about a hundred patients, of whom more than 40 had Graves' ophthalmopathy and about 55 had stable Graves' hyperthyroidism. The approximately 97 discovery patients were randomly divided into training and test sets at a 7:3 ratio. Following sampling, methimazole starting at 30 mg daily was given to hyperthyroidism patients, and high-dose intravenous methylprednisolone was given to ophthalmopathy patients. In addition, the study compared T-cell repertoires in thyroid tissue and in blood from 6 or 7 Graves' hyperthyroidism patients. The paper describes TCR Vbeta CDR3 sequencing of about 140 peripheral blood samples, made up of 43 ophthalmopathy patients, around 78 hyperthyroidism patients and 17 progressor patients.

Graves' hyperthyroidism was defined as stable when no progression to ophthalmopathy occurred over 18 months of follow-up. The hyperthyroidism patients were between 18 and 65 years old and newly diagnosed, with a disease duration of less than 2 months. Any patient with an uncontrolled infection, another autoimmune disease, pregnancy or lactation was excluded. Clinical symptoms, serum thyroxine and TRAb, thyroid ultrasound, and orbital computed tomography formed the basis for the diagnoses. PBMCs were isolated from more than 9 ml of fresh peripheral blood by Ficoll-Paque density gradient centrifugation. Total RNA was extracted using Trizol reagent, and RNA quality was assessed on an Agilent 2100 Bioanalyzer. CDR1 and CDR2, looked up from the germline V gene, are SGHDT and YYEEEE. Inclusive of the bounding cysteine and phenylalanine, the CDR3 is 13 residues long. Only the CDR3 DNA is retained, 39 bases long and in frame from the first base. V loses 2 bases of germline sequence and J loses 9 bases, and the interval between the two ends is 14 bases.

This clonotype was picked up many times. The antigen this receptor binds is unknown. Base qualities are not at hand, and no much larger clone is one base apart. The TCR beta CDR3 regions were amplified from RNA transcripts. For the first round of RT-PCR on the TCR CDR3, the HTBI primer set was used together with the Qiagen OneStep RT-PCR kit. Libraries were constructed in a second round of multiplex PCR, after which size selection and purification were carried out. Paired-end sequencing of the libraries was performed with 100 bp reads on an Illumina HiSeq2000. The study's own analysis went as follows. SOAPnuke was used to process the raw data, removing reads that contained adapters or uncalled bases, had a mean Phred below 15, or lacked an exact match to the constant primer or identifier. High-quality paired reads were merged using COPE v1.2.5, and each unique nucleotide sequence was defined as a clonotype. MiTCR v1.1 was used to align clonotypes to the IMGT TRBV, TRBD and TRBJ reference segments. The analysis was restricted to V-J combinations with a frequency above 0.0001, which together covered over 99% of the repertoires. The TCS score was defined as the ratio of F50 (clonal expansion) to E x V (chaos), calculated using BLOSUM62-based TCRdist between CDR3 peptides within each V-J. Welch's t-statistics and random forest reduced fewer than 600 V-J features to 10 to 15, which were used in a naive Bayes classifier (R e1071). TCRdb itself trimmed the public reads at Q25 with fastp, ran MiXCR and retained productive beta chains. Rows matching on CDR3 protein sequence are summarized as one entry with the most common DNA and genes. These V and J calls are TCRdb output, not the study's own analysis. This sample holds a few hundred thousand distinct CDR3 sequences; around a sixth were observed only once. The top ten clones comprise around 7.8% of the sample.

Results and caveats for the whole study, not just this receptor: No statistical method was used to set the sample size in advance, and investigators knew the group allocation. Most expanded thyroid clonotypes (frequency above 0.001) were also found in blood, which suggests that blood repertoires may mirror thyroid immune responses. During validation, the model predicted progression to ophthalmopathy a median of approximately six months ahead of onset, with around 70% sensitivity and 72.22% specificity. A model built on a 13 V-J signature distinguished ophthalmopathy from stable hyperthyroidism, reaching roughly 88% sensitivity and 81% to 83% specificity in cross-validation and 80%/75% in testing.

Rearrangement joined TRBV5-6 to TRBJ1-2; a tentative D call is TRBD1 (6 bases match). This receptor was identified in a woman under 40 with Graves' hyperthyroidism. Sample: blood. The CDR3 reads CASSFGGGHRYTF. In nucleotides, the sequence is TGTGCCAGCAGCTTTGGGGGGGGGCACCGCTACACCTTC.